This T cell receptor (beta chain) is drawn from a study of cytomegalovirus exposure and HLA in healthy donors. Findings of the study overall: A previous analysis found most TCR beta V segments productive roughly 87% or roughly 30% of the time. A later analysis reportedly found fewer N-insertions in an Asian-associated ancestry cluster than the roughly 670-donor mean.

About this clone: What it binds is not known.

In the PCR, 60 Vbeta and 13 Jbeta primers were used. The repertoire was sequenced with immunoSEQ multiplex PCR; TCRdb's copy has only in-frame clones and lacks some. This sample has over 90,000 clones, with 70% found just once. Germline V CDR1 and CDR2: SSHAT, FNYEAQ (reference sequence). The CDR3 is 17 amino acids. The ends lost 6 bases at V and 8 bases at J; junction bases unmatched: 15. The specimen sequenced was PBMCs. This rearrangement joins TRBV7-7 to TRBJ1-4; 10 bases map to TRBD1. This sequence originates from a woman aged 45-65 years in good health and CMV-seropositive. The CDR3 coding sequence is TGTGCCAGCAGTCCACTTTCCACCGGACAGGGGGGCGAAAAACTGTTTTTT. It is translated as CASSPLSTGQGGEKLFF. Supplemented by reference TRBV7-7 and TRBJ1-4, the full variable domain reads GAGVSQSPRYKVTKRGQDVTLRCDPISSHATLYWYQQALGQGPEFLTYFNYEAQPDKSGLPSDRFSAERPEGSISTLTIQRTEQRDSAMYRCASSPLSTGQGGEKLFFGSGTQLSVL.